This T cell receptor (beta chain) was recorded in a study of blood T cell repertoires in COVID-19. Across the whole study: Sites across the United States, Italy and Spain contributed samples from acute and convalescent COVID-19. The cDNA or gDNA used as material had been derived from T cells, B-cell-depleted T cells, or PBMCs.

Study processing details: Estimation of nucleated cell counts was performed using reference gene primer amplification. Using immunoSEQ multiplex PCR, the repertoire was profiled, and TCRdb retains in-frame clones only, with some absent. Clone size and the V and J calls come from that table; the DNA yielded D and trimming. Of around 100,000 clones listed, roughly nine tenths are singletons. V was clipped by 5 bases and J by 4 bases; unmatched bases: 8. The CDR3 is made up of 16 amino acids. Germline lookup yields CDR1 SGHAT and CDR2 FQNNGV. The chain carries TRBV11-2 and TRBJ2-7; 13 bases agree with TRBD2. The source is a man aged 60 to 75 with acute or convalescent COVID-19. Sequenced: peripheral blood. The CDR3: CASSPPGLAGMYEQYF. The DNA of the CDR3 is TGTGCCAGCAGCCCCCCGGGACTAGCGGGGATGTACGAGCAGTACTTC.